Shown below are 10 T cell receptor beta chains from a single sample sequenced in a study of beta chain features in type 1 diabetes. Of the isolated RNA, all was reverse transcribed, and so the sequenced material was expressed TCRB transcripts. The data were produced by immunoSEQ multiplex PCR, yet TCRdb's version contains in-frame clones alone and is incomplete. The repertoire holds roughly 140,000 clones, with less than 8.5% as singletons. Sequenced: central memory CD4+ T cells from blood. Receptors originate from a woman in her thirties in good health.

This clone was seen ten or more times. The chain links TRBV12-5 to TRBJ2-5; 7 bases line up with TRBD1. CDR3 length equals 13 residues. V trimming: 6 bases; J trimming: 5 bases; junction bases outside the gene matches: 6. CDR1 is LGHNT, CDR2 FRNRAP, per germline. The CDR3 region is CASGLTGDETQYF. The DNA of the CDR3 is TGTGCTAGTGGATTAACAGGGGACGAGACCCAGTACTTC. Looking up the rest from reference TRBV12-5 and TRBJ2-5 gives the full variable domain: DARVTQTPRHKVTEMGQEVTMRCQPILGHNTVFWYRQTMMQGLELLAYFRNRAPLDDSGMPKDRFSAEMPDATLATLKIQPSEPRDSAVYFCASGLTGDETQYFGPGTRLLVL.

This sequence joins TRBV29-1 and TRBJ1-2; maybe TRBD1 (6 bases). CDR3 size: 13 residues. V was shortened by 2 bases and J by 3 bases, with 10 bases between the two germline ends. CDR1 SQVTM and CDR2 ANQGSEA come from the germline V gene. This CDR3 reads CSVESGDDYGYTF. In DNA form, the CDR3 reads TGCAGCGTTGAATCAGGGGACGACTATGGCTACACCTTC.

This clone was observed many times. V usage is TRBV19 and J usage is TRBJ2-5, with 8 bases lining up with TRBD2. The CDR3 totals 15 residues. After removal of 3 bases from V and 5 bases from J, the junction contained 8 bases not matched to a gene. In germline, CDR1 is LNHDA, CDR2 SQIVND (reference sequence). DNA of the CDR3: TGTGCCAGTAGTATTGGAGCGGGGGCCCGGGAGACCCAGTACTTC. Translating it yields CASSIGAGARETQYF. The whole variable domain, filled in from reference TRBV19 and TRBJ2-5, reads DGGITQSPKYLFRKEGQNVTLSCEQNLNHDAMYWYRQDPGQGLRLIYYSQIVNDFQKGDIAEGYSVSREKKESFPLTVTSAQKNPTAFYLCASSIGAGARETQYFGPGTRLLVL.

This clone was picked up a small number of times. The chain links TRBV19 to TRBJ1-5; TRBD1 might be the D (6 bases). The CDR3 runs to 16 residues. V was shortened by 3 bases and J by 2 bases, with 14 bases between the two germline ends. Germline V lookup: CDR1 LNHDA, CDR2 SQIVND (reference sequence). The CDR3 coding sequence is TGTGCCAGTAGTATTGGTACAGGGTTGGGCAATCAGCCCCAGCATTTT. It yields the protein CASSIGTGLGNQPQHF.

V and J are TRBV6-1 and TRBJ2-7, with TRBD1 identical over 9 bases. V lost 5 bases, J lost 1 base, and 6 bases stayed unmatched. The CDR3 is made up of 15 amino acids. Germline V gene sequence: CDR1 MNHNS, CDR2 SASEGT. Written as DNA, the CDR3 is TGTGCCAGCAGTCGCCCAGGGACAGGGTCCTACGAGCAGTACTTC. This gives the protein CASSRPGTGSYEQYF.

The chain is built from TRBV4-2 and TRBJ2-3; 11 nucleotides agree with TRBD1. Per the germline V gene, CDR1 is LGHNA and CDR2 is YNFKEQ. The CDR3 is 15 amino acids. V lost 7 bases and J lost 2; bases outside the gene matches: 5. In DNA, the CDR3 is TGTGCCAGCATCCCGGGACAGGGGGTCACAGATACGCAGTATTTT. It codes for CASIPGQGVTDTQYF.

V usage is TRBV15 and J usage is TRBJ1-2; 7 positions agree with TRBD1. Looked up from germline, CDR1 is LNHNV and CDR2 is YYDKDF (reference sequence). The CDR3 length is 14 residues. V trimming: 5 bases; J trimming: 7 bases; junction bases outside the gene matches: 10. CDR3 sequence: CATSPRQGRAGYTF. The DNA for the CDR3 is TGTGCCACCAGCCCACGACAGGGTAGGGCTGGCTACACCTTC.

The rearrangement joins TRBV5-6 to TRBJ2-5; 10 nucleotides match TRBD2. This CDR3 region has 16 residues. With V trimmed by 3 bases and J by 1 base, 6 bases remained unmatched. Germline V gene lookup returns CDR1 SGHDT and CDR2 YYEEEE. As DNA, the CDR3 is TGTGCCAGCAGCTCAGGACTAGCGGCCACCCAAGAGACCCAGTACTTC. Protein product: CASSSGLAATQETQYF.

This clone came up a few times. The chain employs TRBV5-1 and TRBJ2-2; D possibly corresponds to TRBD2 (5 bases). This CDR3 has 14 amino acids. From germline, CDR1 is SGHRS and CDR2 YFSETQ. The V gene lost 4 bases and the J gene lost 2 bases, with 9 bases spanning the gap. Written as DNA, the CDR3 is TGCGCCAGCAGCGAGGGAACAAACACCGGGGAGCTGTTTTTT. It specifies CASSEGTNTGELFF.

This clone was seen more than once but under ten times. The chain carries TRBV15 and TRBJ2-7; a weak D match, TRBD2 (6 bases). The CDR3 runs to 15 residues. CDR1 and CDR2 from the germline V gene are LNHNV and YYDKDF (reference sequence). V was cut by 0 bases and J by 6 bases, with 15 bases left in between. In DNA, the CDR3 is TGTGCCACCAGCAGAGATCGGGAGAGTATCCGCGAGCAGTACTTC. Translating gives CATSRDRESIREQYF.